This entry features one T cell receptor (beta chain) sequence. Its specificity is not known. This entry belongs to a study of cytomegalovirus exposure and HLA in healthy donors. Findings and caveats of the study: In a later analysis, a genetic analysis reported fewer productive-TCR N-insertions in an Asian-associated ancestry cluster than the cohort average. Association of approximately 16,000 TCR beta sequences with HLA alleles was found at 0.05 false discovery rate in a later analysis. Later work showed greater clonal expansion in HLA-associated TCR beta chains than in equally common others. Altogether, 160 or so TCR beta chains were recorded as cytomegalovirus-associated.

Primers: 60 Vbeta forward and 13 Jbeta reverse. Assay: immunoSEQ multiplex PCR; the TCRdb copy retains only in-frame clones and omits some. Among approximately 190,000 clones listed, approximately 78% were seen once. Sample: PBMCs. This sequence was found in a woman aged 18-29 years in good health and CMV-seronegative.

CDR3 amino acids: CASRPGLYTGELFF. The DNA of the CDR3 is TGTGCCAGCAGACCGGGACTTTACACCGGGGAGCTGTTTTTT. The V and J genes are TRBV4-2 and TRBJ2-2, with TRBD2 as a possible D gene (6 bases). V lost 6 bases, J lost 3 bases, and 11 bases lay in between. This CDR3 region has 14 residues. Per germline, CDR1 LGHNA and CDR2 YNFKEQ.